This T cell receptor beta chain was sequenced in a study of control samples from healthy donors and cancer patients (dated by TCRdb to about 2020). For this clone: There is no known antigen for this receptor. Base qualities were left out, and no much larger clone turns up one base away.

Libraries came from the immunoSEQ multiplex PCR assay. TCRdb retrieved this table from immuneACCESS and kept in-frame rearrangements only. Not all clones are present; in checked studies, unresolved V genes account for under half, and no reason is known for the remainder. A total of approximately 150,000 clones appear in this sample, roughly 88% of them only once. The ten largest clones take up under 2% of the sample. The CDR3 runs 15 residues from the cysteine to the phenylalanine. Of all the DNA, just the CDR3 is kept, 45 bases in frame from base 1. V is trimmed back by 10 bases and J by 2 bases, and the junction contains 5 bases that no gene match accounts for. Reading the germline V gene gives CDR1 SGHTA and CDR2 FQGNSA.

The chain uses TRBV7-2 and TRBJ2-3; 14 nucleotides in the junction match TRBD2. The source is a man aged 18 to 30 in good health. Sequencing was performed on blood. The base sequence is TGTGCCACCAGGACTAGCGGGGGGCTCACAGATACGCAGTATTTT. The translation is CATRTSGGLTDTQYF.